The table lists the clone carrying this T cell receptor beta chain with a count of one. Its antigen is not known. The data stem from a study of T cell responses to AZD1222 COVID-19 vaccine. Study-wide results and caveats: Repertoires were sampled only after the peak T cell response. Spike was spanned by vaccine-associated CD4 TCRs, which were dominant at 160-218 and 743-854.

This CDR3 is 14 amino acids long. The trim removed 7 bases at V and 6 bases at J, leaving 7 bases unmatched. The germline gives CDR1 MNHEY, CDR2 SMNVEV (reference sequence). Profiled with immunoSEQ multiplex PCR; TCRdb holds only in-frame clones, not every one. The data show over 100,000 clones, around 86% seen once. The sample was peripheral blood, taken on day 0 of AZD1222 vaccination. The source is an adult in good health. The chain employs TRBV27 and TRBJ1-1, with TRBD1 identical over 11 bases. The CDR3 DNA reads as TGTGCCAGCACCAAGGACAGGGGGCGGGCTGAAGCTTTCTTT. Translation: CASTKDRGRAEAFF.